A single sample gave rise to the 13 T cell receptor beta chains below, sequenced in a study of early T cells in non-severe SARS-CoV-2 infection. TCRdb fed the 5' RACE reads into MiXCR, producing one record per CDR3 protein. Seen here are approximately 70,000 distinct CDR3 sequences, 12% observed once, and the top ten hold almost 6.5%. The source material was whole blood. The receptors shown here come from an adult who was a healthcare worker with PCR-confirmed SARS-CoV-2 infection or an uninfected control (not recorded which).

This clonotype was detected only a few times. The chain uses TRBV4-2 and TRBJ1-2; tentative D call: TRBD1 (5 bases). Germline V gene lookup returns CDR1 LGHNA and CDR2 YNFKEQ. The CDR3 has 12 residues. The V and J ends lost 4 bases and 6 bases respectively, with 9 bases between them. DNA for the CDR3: TGTGCCAGCAGCCTGGGGCAGAATGGCTACACCTTC. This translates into CASSLGQNGYTF.

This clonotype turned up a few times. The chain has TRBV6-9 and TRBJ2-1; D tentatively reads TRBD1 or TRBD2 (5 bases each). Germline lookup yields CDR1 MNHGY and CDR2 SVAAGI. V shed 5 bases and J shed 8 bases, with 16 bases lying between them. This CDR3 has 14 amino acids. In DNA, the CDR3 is TGTGCCAGCAGTGGGGGTAGCAGGGTCGATGAGCAGTTCTTC. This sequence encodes CASSGGSRVDEQFF.

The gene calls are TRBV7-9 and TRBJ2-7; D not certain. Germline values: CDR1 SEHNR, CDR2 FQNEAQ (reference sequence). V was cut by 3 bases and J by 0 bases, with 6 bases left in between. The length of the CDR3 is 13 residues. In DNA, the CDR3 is TGTGCCAGCAGCTTTCGGGCCTCCTACGAGCAGTACTTC. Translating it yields CASSFRASYEQYF.

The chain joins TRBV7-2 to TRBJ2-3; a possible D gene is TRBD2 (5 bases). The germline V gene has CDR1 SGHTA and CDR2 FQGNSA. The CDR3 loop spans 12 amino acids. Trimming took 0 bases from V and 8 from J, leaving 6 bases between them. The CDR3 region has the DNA TGTGCCAGCAGCTTAGCAGGGAGTACGCAGTATTTT. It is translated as CASSLAGSTQYF.

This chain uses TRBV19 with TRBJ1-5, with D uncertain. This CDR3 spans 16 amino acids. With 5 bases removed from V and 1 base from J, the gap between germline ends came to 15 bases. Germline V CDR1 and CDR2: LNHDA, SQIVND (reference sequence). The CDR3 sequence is CASSSRAGPSNQPQHF. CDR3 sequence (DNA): TGTGCCAGTAGTTCCCGGGCAGGACCAAGCAATCAGCCCCAGCATTTT.

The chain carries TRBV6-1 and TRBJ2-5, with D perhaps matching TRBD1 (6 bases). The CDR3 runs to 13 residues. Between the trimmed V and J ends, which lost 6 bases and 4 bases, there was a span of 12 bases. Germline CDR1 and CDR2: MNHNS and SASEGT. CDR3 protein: CASRFTGLETQYF. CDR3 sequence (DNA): TGTGCCAGCAGATTCACAGGGCTAGAGACCCAGTACTTC.

The CDR3 loop reads CSVLGQGAFSTEAFF. CDR3 nucleotide sequence: TGCAGCGTTTTGGGACAGGGGGCTTTCAGCACTGAAGCTTTCTTT. The chain employs TRBV29-1 and TRBJ1-1; 12 bases line up with TRBD1. This CDR3 comprises 15 residues. From germline, CDR1 is SQVTM and CDR2 ANQGSEA. V dropped 5 bases and J dropped 4; count of bases not matched to a gene: 8.

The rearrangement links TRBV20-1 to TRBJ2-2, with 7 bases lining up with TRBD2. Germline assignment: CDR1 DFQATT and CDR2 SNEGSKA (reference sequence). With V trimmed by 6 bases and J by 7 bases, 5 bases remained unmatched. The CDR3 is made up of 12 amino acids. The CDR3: CSAGTIGGELFF. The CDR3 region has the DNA TGCAGTGCCGGGACTATCGGCGGGGAGCTGTTTTTT.

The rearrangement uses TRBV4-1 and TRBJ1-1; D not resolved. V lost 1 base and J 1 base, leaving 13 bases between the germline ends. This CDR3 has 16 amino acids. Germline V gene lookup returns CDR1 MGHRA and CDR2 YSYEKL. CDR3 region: CASSQVLGRTNTEAFF. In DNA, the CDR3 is TGCGCCAGCAGCCAAGTTTTGGGCAGGACGAACACTGAAGCTTTCTTT.

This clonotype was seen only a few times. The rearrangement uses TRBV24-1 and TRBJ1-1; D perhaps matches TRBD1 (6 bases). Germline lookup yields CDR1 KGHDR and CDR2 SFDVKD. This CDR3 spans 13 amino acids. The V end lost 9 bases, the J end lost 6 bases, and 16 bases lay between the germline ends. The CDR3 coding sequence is TGTGCCACCGCCAAACAGGGAGGGGCTGAAGCTTTCTTT. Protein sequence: CATAKQGGAEAFF.

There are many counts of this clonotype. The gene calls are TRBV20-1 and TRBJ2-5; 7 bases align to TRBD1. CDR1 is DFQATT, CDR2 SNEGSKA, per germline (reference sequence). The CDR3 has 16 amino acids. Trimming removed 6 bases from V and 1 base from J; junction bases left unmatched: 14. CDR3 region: CSAGYLIGTVQETQYF. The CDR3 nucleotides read TGCAGTGCGGGCTACCTAATCGGGACAGTCCAAGAGACCCAGTACTTC.

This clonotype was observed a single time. The CDR3 region is CASDRALGETQYF. The DNA of the CDR3 is TGTGCCAGCGACAGGGCGTTAGGAGAGACCCAGTACTTC. V and J are TRBV2 and TRBJ2-5; 7 bases are a match to TRBD1. CDR1 SNHLY and CDR2 FYNNEI come from the germline V gene. The CDR3 runs to 13 residues. The ends lost 8 bases at V and 4 bases at J; junction bases unmatched: 7.

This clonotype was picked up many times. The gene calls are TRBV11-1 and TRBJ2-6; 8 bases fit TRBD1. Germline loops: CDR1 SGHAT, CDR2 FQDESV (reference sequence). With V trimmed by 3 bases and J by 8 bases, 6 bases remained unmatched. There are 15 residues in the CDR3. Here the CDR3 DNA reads TGTGCCAGCAGCTTCGGGACAGGAGTCCCCAACGTCCTGACTTTC. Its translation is CASSFGTGVPNVLTF.